Here is one T cell receptor (beta chain) with its context. This record belongs to a study of T cell responses to AZD1222 COVID-19 vaccine. Clones were sequenced by immunoSEQ multiplex PCR, and TCRdb holds only the in-frame ones, with some missing. The sample yields about 270,000 clones, 94% seen once. Germline loops: CDR1 SGHTA, CDR2 FQGNSA. The CDR3 sequence is 13 residues long. V lost 3 bases and J 5 bases, leaving 11 bases between the germline ends. This sequence was found in an adult who received the AZD1222 COVID-19 vaccine. The gene calls are TRBV7-2 and TRBJ2-7; D is possibly TRBD2 (6 bases). The sample in question was peripheral blood, obtained 28 days after the second AZD1222 dose. In DNA, the CDR3 is TGTGCCAGCAGCTTCCCTAGCGCCAACGAGCAGTACTTC. Translated, it gives CASSFPSANEQYF.